A single sample is the source of the 21 T cell receptor beta chains below, sequenced in a study of PD-L1 blockade in urothelial cancer. The table came from immunoSEQ multiplex PCR; TCRdb's copy has only in-frame clones and leaves some out. The table has around 79,000 clones, just under 85% seen once. As for time point: pretreatment peripheral blood. The input for sequencing was PBMCs, taken around atezolizumab (anti-PD-L1) treatment. Receptors originate from a man in his forties with urothelial cancer.

The gene calls are TRBV28 and TRBJ2-1; 7 bases are a match to TRBD2. The CDR3 has 16 residues. Germline trimming cut 1 base from V and 8 bases from J; bases unmatched to any gene: 11. Germline V CDR1 and CDR2: MDHEN, SYDVKM. DNA for the CDR3: TGTGCCAGCAGTTTATTCGCTAGCGGAAACGGGGATGAGCAGTTCTTC. Translation: CASSLFASGNGDEQFF.

Only one count was recorded for this clone. The rearrangement joins TRBV28 to TRBJ1-4; D may be TRBD1 (6 bases). Trimming stripped 9 bases from V and 7 bases from J, with 18 bases between. CDR3 length: 14 amino acids. CDR1 and CDR2 from the germline V gene are MDHEN and SYDVKM. CDR3 sequence: CASVGGGGGEKLFF. Here the CDR3 DNA reads TGTGCCAGTGTCGGTGGGGGAGGGGGTGAAAAACTGTTTTTT.

This rearrangement joins TRBV6-4 to TRBJ2-1, with D unclear. The CDR3 runs to 13 residues. Deletions cut 2 bases from V and 2 bases from J, with 4 bases between. The germline CDR1 and CDR2 sequences are MRHNA and SNTAGT. CDR3 nucleotides: TGTGCCAGCAGTGACGGGCCCTACAATGAGCAGTTCTTC. Encoded protein: CASSDGPYNEQFF.

The V gene is TRBV7-3, the J gene TRBJ1-2; D is perhaps TRBD1 (5 bases). This CDR3 comprises 13 residues. CDR1 and CDR2 (germline): SGHTA, FQGTGA. Between the trimmed V and J ends, which lost 6 bases and 6 bases, there was a span of 14 bases. CDR3 in amino acids: CASSSSAGDGYTF. The CDR3 DNA reads TGTGCCAGCAGTTCGTCAGCGGGGGATGGCTACACCTTC.

This chain uses TRBV7-9 with TRBJ1-4; D is unclear. Germline V gene lookup returns CDR1 SEHNR and CDR2 FQNEAQ (reference sequence). This CDR3 has 13 residues. V was trimmed by 4 bases and J by 7 bases, leaving 10 bases between them. The CDR3 loop is CASSSTGVEKLFF. As DNA, the CDR3 is TGTGCCAGCAGCTCGACGGGAGTTGAAAAACTGTTTTTT.

The sample holds one count of this clone. This chain uses TRBV27 with TRBJ2-3; 9 nucleotides agree with TRBD2. In germline, CDR1 is MNHEY, CDR2 SMNVEV (reference sequence). V gave up 2 bases and J gave up 4 bases; unmatched junction bases: 13. The CDR3 length is 18 residues. The CDR3 DNA sequence: TGTGCCAGCAGTTTAGGCGGGGGGGAACATCACTCCGCAGATACGCAGTATTTT. It translates to CASSLGGGEHHSADTQYF.

V gene TRBV4-1 combines with J gene TRBJ2-1; 8 nucleotides align to TRBD2. This CDR3 has 16 residues. Germline V gene data show CDR1 as MGHRA and CDR2 as YSYEKL. V shed 8 bases and J 5 bases; nucleotides not matched to a gene: 14. CDR3 DNA sequence: TGCGCCAGCTCTGGCCCGGGGACTAGTCGGGACAATGAGCAGTTCTTC. Its protein product is CASSGPGTSRDNEQFF.

V usage is TRBV18 and J usage is TRBJ1-2; 8 positions agree with TRBD1. Trimming at V came to 3 bases and at J to 2 bases, leaving 8 bases not matched to a gene. This CDR3 is built from 16 residues. The germline gives CDR1 KGHSH, CDR2 LQKENI. The DNA of the CDR3 is TGTGCCAGCTCACCGTCCTCGGACAGGGAAAACTATGGCTACACCTTC. It specifies CASSPSSDRENYGYTF.

This clone was seen only a few times. The chain links TRBV4-1 to TRBJ2-3; a possible D gene is TRBD2 (5 bases). In germline, CDR1 is MGHRA, CDR2 YSYEKL. Trimming took 3 bases from V and 6 from J, leaving 13 bases between them. There are 14 residues in the CDR3. CDR3 residues: CASSQPGILDTQYF. CDR3 DNA: TGCGCCAGCAGCCAGCCCGGGATTTTGGATACGCAGTATTTT.

This clone was seen a single time. The chain employs TRBV7-6 and TRBJ2-2; 9 bases map to TRBD1. The CDR3 spans 16 residues. Unmatched junction bases numbered 10, after V lost 5 bases and J lost 6 bases. Per the germline V gene, CDR1 is SGHVS and CDR2 is FNYEAQ. The CDR3 reads CASSQQGAVGAGELFF. For the CDR3, the DNA is TGTGCCAGCAGCCAACAGGGGGCTGTGGGGGCCGGGGAGCTGTTTTTT. Complete variable domain (other parts from reference TRBV7-6 and TRBJ2-2): GAGVSQSPRYKVTKRGQDVALRCDPISGHVSLYWYRQALGQGPEFLTYFNYEAQQDKSGLPNDRFSAERPEGSISTLTIQRTEQRDSAMYRCASSQQGAVGAGELFFGEGSRLTVL.

J is TRBJ2-3 and V is TRBV28; 10 nucleotides align to TRBD2. This CDR3 spans 14 amino acids. CDR1 and CDR2 (germline): MDHEN, SYDVKM. Unmatched junction bases numbered 6, after V lost 7 bases and J lost 5 bases. CDR3 region: CASIRAGGIDTQYF. CDR3 DNA sequence: TGTGCCAGCATAAGAGCGGGAGGGATAGATACGCAGTATTTT. The complete variable domain, with remaining parts taken from reference TRBV28 and TRBJ2-3, reads DVKVTQSSRYLVKRTGEKVFLECVQDMDHENMFWYRQDPGLGLRLIYFSYDVKMKEKGDIPEGYSVSREKKERFSLILESASTNQTSMYLCASIRAGGIDTQYFGPGTRLTVL.

V and J are TRBV30 and TRBJ1-3, with D unresolved. Germline CDR1 is GTSNPN and CDR2 is SVGIG (reference sequence). Trimming cost V 3 bases and J 4 bases, with 16 bases left between them. This CDR3 contains 15 residues. This CDR3 is CAWSEGIKEGNTIYF. CDR3 bases: TGTGCCTGGAGCGAGGGTATCAAGGAGGGAAACACCATATATTTT.

This chain links TRBV7-9 with TRBJ1-1, with 8 bases aligning to TRBD1. The CDR3 extends over 15 amino acids. Germline V lookup: CDR1 SEHNR, CDR2 FQNEAQ (reference sequence). V was pared by 8 bases and J by 1 base, with 9 bases of the junction left unmatched. This CDR3 is CASSGQGASNTEAFF. The CDR3 region has the DNA TGTGCCAGCTCCGGCCAGGGGGCGTCGAACACTGAAGCTTTCTTT.

The chain uses TRBV28 and TRBJ1-5; the match to TRBD1 covers 12 bases. Germline-derived CDR1 and CDR2 are MDHEN and SYDVKM. This CDR3 region has 12 residues. V dropped 9 bases and J dropped 10; count of bases not matched to a gene: 4. The CDR3 DNA reads as TGTGCCAGTGGGGACAGGGGGCAACCCCAGCATTTT. This gives the protein CASGDRGQPQHF.

This clone was seen only once. The rearrangement joins TRBV7-2 to TRBJ2-3; perhaps TRBD1 as D (8 bases). In germline, CDR1 is SGHTA, CDR2 FQGNSA. Trimming stripped 5 bases from V and 4 bases from J, with 19 bases between. CDR3 length equals 16 residues. In nucleotides, the CDR3 is TGTGCCAGCAGCACAGGGGGGGCAGGAGTACCAGATACGCAGTATTTT. Translating gives CASSTGGAGVPDTQYF.

The chain recombines TRBV6-5 with TRBJ1-2, with D tentatively TRBD1 (5 bases). The V gene lost 1 base and the J gene lost 2 bases, with 8 bases spanning the gap. CDR3 length: 14 residues. CDR1 is MNHEY and CDR2 is SVGAGI in the germline V gene. The CDR3 reads CASSYLQANYGYTF. CDR3 DNA: TGTGCCAGCAGTTACTTACAGGCAAACTATGGCTACACCTTC.

The rearrangement uses TRBV7-2 and TRBJ2-3; TRBD1 might be the D (5 bases). Trimming cost V 4 bases and J 5 bases, with 16 bases left between them. CDR3 length equals 15 residues. Germline-derived CDR1 and CDR2 are SGHTA and FQGNSA. The CDR3 region has the DNA TGTGCCAGCAGCTCGCAGGGTTTGGAGAAAGATACGCAGTATTTT. Protein product: CASSSQGLEKDTQYF.

The chain carries TRBV28 and TRBJ2-7; D uncertain. The CDR3 loop spans 14 amino acids. Trimming pared 3 bases from V and 9 bases from J, leaving 18 bases between. Germline V lookup: CDR1 MDHEN, CDR2 SYDVKM. Here the CDR3 reads CASSLSAAQSLQYF. CDR3 bases: TGTGCCAGCAGTTTGTCCGCGGCCCAAAGTCTGCAGTACTTC.

Comments on this clone: A read error may explain this, as a much larger clone is one base away. V gene TRBV30 combines with J gene TRBJ1-2; 7 positions match TRBD1. The CDR3 sequence is 15 residues long. The germline V gene has CDR1 GTSNPN and CDR2 SVGIG (reference sequence). The chain's CDR3 is CVWSGAIQGTYGYTF. In DNA, the CDR3 is TGTGTCTGGAGCGGTGCCATACAGGGGACCTATGGCTACACCTTC.

This clone was recorded only once. The CDR3 reads CASSLGLVIEQFF. The CDR3 nucleotides read TGTGCCAGCAGCTTAGGTCTAGTGATTGAGCAGTTCTTC. The rearrangement uses TRBV11-2 and TRBJ2-1; no reliable D call. The CDR3 runs to 13 residues. Germline lookup yields CDR1 SGHAT and CDR2 FQNNGV. With 1 base removed from V and 9 bases from J, the gap between germline ends came to 10 bases.

CDR3 bases: TGTGCCAGTAGTCCCCCCGGGGAGCCCTCGGCCAACGTCCTGACTTTC. It codes for CASSPPGEPSANVLTF. This chain links TRBV19 with TRBJ2-6, with a weak D call TRBD2 (5 bases). Germline V gene lookup returns CDR1 LNHDA and CDR2 SQIVND (reference sequence). This CDR3 is built from 16 residues. V gave up 5 bases and J gave up 6 bases, with 17 bases separating them.